The entry below gives a single TCR beta chain sequence along with its context. The antigen is unknown. The record originates from a study of CXCR3-negative and CXCR3-positive naive CD8 T cells. Findings and limits, study-wide: Naive subsets showed comparable surface CD5, and TCR interaction strength was also inferred from TRB CDR3 physicochemistry. For memory CD8+ cells diversity was much lower, but both naive subsets had comparably high diversity. When CXCR3-positive naive cells were set against CXCR3-negative naive cells, the former had more hydrophobic TRB CDR3s.

The CDR3 extends over 17 amino acids. Germline V gene sequence: CDR1 KGHSH, CDR2 LQKENI. With UMI labels, 5' RACE was used to prepare the TRB cDNA libraries. One entry per CDR3 protein, without DNA, is what TCRdb gives after re-calling the 5' RACE reads. The sample totals 75,000 or so distinct CDR3 sequences; its top ten clones hold 1.5% to 2%. The V and J genes are TRBV18 and TRBJ2-1. Sequencing was done on a sample of naive CXCR3- CD8+ T cells from blood. The subset denotes: CD45RO-CCR7+CD27+CD95- naive CD8+ T cells lacking CXCR3 (TNR3-). The receptor was derived from a human donor in good health. Some clones in this sample may be carry-over from other donors' samples. CDR3 sequence: CASSPPGEGMNFGEQFF. Combining the CDR3 with reference TRBV18 and TRBJ2-1 gives the whole variable domain NAGVMQNPRHLVRRRGQEARLRCSPMKGHSHVYWYRQLPEEGLKFMVYLQKENIIDESGMPKERFSAEFPKEGPSILRIQQVVRGDSAAYFCASSPPGEGMNFGEQFFGPGTRLTVL.